The clone carrying this T cell receptor beta chain was seen at least ten times. Its specificity is unknown. Full-length variable regions came from constant-region reverse primers plus semi-nested Nested Universal Primer A PCR. TCRdb passed the 5' RACE reads through MiXCR, listing each CDR3 protein once. The table has fewer than 55,000 distinct CDR3 sequences, approximately 23% seen once. The study's findings and limits: Tumor memory CD4+ T cell TCR gene usage clustered with blood and lymph node memory CD4+ cells and lymph node naive CD4+ cells. Larger-cohort validation covered only one TCR beta V-J rearrangement. Tumor Treg TCRs overlapped most with tumor naive CD4+ cells.

Cells sorted as Tregs were CD4+, CD25+ and CD127-/low. The germline V gene encodes CDR1 SGHTA and CDR2 FQGTGA. V dropped 5 bases and J dropped 4 bases, with 17 bases sitting between them. The CDR3 covers 15 residues. The chain uses TRBV7-3 and TRBJ1-1, with D unclear. The TCR was taken from a female donor with breast cancer. The specimen sequenced was Tregs sorted from a lymph node. This CDR3 reads CASSATGGMSTEAFF. The CDR3 coding sequence is TGTGCCAGCAGCGCGACCGGAGGGATGTCCACTGAAGCTTTCTTT.